Listed here are 3 T cell receptor beta chains from one sample, sequenced in a study of blood T cell repertoires in COVID-19. Data came from immunoSEQ multiplex PCR; TCRdb stores just in-frame clones and leaves some out. The sample lists more than 250,000 clones, around 87% occurring once. Sequenced input: peripheral blood. Receptors were obtained from a woman in her twenties or thirties who had recovered from COVID-19.

The genes are TRBV7-9 and TRBJ1-1; 9 bases are shared with TRBD1. J was trimmed by 7 bases and V by 5 bases; bases with no gene match: 20. Germline assignment: CDR1 SEHNR and CDR2 FQNEAQ (reference sequence). The CDR3 is made up of 18 amino acids. The CDR3 loop is CASSPALPGQGMGSEAFF. The CDR3 nucleotides are TGTGCCAGCAGCCCAGCACTCCCGGGACAGGGAATGGGAAGTGAAGCTTTCTTT.

J is TRBJ1-3 and V is TRBV30, with TRBD1 matching 9 bases. V gave up 5 bases and J gave up 4 bases; unmatched junction bases: 9. The germline V gene has CDR1 GTSNPN and CDR2 SVGIG (reference sequence). The CDR3 runs to 15 residues. The DNA of the CDR3 is TGTGCCTGGGCCAGCGGGGGACAGGGAGGAAACACCATATATTTT. Translation: CAWASGGQGGNTIYF.

This chain joins TRBV18 and TRBJ2-7, with TRBD2 matching 7 bases. From germline, CDR1 is KGHSH and CDR2 LQKENI. Unmatched junction bases numbered 9, after V lost 1 base and J lost 0 bases. The length of the CDR3 is 17 residues. The CDR3 here is CASSPRIGGESSYEQYF. For the CDR3, the DNA is TGTGCCAGCTCACCACGCATTGGGGGGGAGAGCTCCTACGAGCAGTACTTC.